This TCR beta chain was sequenced in a study of CXCR3-negative and CXCR3-positive naive CD8 T cells. Study-level information: The libraries yielded roughly 130 million TRB reads, about 1.5 +/- 0.3 million each.

Each TRB cDNA library was prepared by 5' RACE (with UMI labels). TCRdb re-called the 5' RACE reads, yielding one record per CDR3 amino acid sequence without DNA. The sample spans about 130,000 distinct CDR3 sequences; the ten largest clones claim 0.45% to 0.6%. The CDR3 extends over 15 amino acids. Germline lookup yields CDR1 LNHDA and CDR2 SQIVND (reference sequence). Sequenced material: naive CXCR3- CD8+ T cells from blood. The sample's subset: CD45RO-CCR7+CD27+CD95- naive CD8+ T cells lacking CXCR3 (TNR3-). The chain recombines TRBV19 with TRBJ2-7; TCRdb selects TRBD2, and the lack of DNA leaves this call unchecked. The origin of this receptor is a human donor in good health. Some clones in this sample may be carry-over from other donors' samples. The CDR3 is CASSKRGPVSYEQYF.